What follows are 20 T cell receptor beta chains derived from one specimen sequenced in a study of shared clonotypes between healthy human individuals. Produced via immunoSEQ multiplex PCR; TCRdb's table is partial and in-frame only. There are 2 million to 2.5 million clones in the sample; nearly 97% occur only once, and approximately 0.13% lies in the top ten. The sample comprised naive CD4+ T cells sorted from blood. Sample subset: CD45RA+ positively selected. The receptors shown here come from a man between 18 and 29 years old in good health.

In regard to this clone: Distinct nucleotide sequences in the sample also encode this CDR3. The rearrangement uses TRBV27 and TRBJ1-6; no clear D gene. Trimming cost V 3 bases and J 3 bases, with 0 bases left between them. The CDR3 extends over 12 amino acids. Germline V CDR1 and CDR2: MNHEY, SMNVEV (reference sequence). CDR3 in DNA: TGTGCCAGCAGTTTCTATAATTCACCCCTCCACTTT. Protein: CASSFYNSPLHF.

To note about this clone: Other DNA sequences in the sample encode the same CDR3. The gene calls are TRBV30 and TRBJ1-5, with unresolved D. Germline CDR1 is GTSNPN and CDR2 is SVGIG (reference sequence). Trimming cost V 1 base and J 0 bases, with 4 bases left between them. This CDR3 has 13 amino acids. The CDR3, as DNA: TGTGCCTGGAGTGGGGGTAGCAATCAGCCCCAGCATTTT. It translates to CAWSGGSNQPQHF.

V is TRBV28 and J is TRBJ1-4; TRBD1 matches at 7 bases. After removal of 7 bases from V and 8 bases from J, the junction contained 10 bases not matched to a gene. The CDR3 contains 14 residues. Looked up from germline, CDR1 is MDHEN and CDR2 is SYDVKM. This CDR3 reads CASTPTGVGEKLFF. DNA for the CDR3: TGTGCCAGCACCCCTACAGGGGTGGGCGAAAAACTGTTTTTT.

The chain recombines TRBV6-5 with TRBJ1-1; TRBD1 might be the D (5 bases). Germline CDR1 and CDR2: MNHEY and SVGAGI. The CDR3 consists of 15 residues. V gave up 9 bases and J gave up 0 bases, with 17 bases separating them. Here the CDR3 DNA reads TGTGCCAGTAGAAGAGGGGTCAAGCTGAACACTGAAGCTTTCTTT. Its translation is CASRRGVKLNTEAFF.

The rearrangement links TRBV2 to TRBJ2-1, with 9 bases lining up with TRBD2. Germline trimming cut 11 bases from V and 10 bases from J; bases unmatched to any gene: 12. The CDR3 is made up of 13 amino acids. CDR1 SNHLY and CDR2 FYNNEI come from the germline V gene. The CDR3 region has the DNA TGTGCCCTTAGCGGGAGTCTAGGGGGGGAGCAGTTCTTC. Translating gives CALSGSLGGEQFF.

On this clone itself: Other DNA sequences in this specimen translate into the identical CDR3. V usage is TRBV11-3 and J usage is TRBJ2-3; no definite D call. The CDR3 runs to 14 residues. Germline assignment: CDR1 SGHNT and CDR2 YENEEA. V lost 0 bases to trimming and J lost 0 bases, with 4 bases between them. The CDR3 DNA follows: TGTGCCAGCAGCTTAGAGGGGAGCACAGATACGCAGTATTTT. Protein: CASSLEGSTDTQYF.

The chain joins TRBV18 to TRBJ1-1; D may be TRBD1 (6 bases). Per germline, CDR1 KGHSH and CDR2 LQKENI. The ends were cut back, 3 bases at V and 2 bases at J, with 19 bases in the middle. CDR3 length equals 17 residues. CDR3 amino acids: CASSPVVARTENTEAFF. In DNA form, the CDR3 reads TGTGCCAGCTCACCCGTGGTGGCAAGGACAGAAAACACTGAAGCTTTCTTT.

The chain is built from TRBV4-1 and TRBJ1-1, with a weak D call TRBD1 (5 bases). V was trimmed by 1 base and J by 1 base, leaving 13 bases between them. The CDR3 contains 16 residues. Germline V CDR1 and CDR2: MGHRA, YSYEKL. Here the CDR3 reads CASSQGIQAKNTEAFF. The CDR3 DNA is TGCGCCAGCAGCCAAGGGATACAGGCAAAGAACACTGAAGCTTTCTTT.

To note about this clone: Other DNA sequences in this specimen translate into the identical CDR3. The chain couples TRBV5-1 to TRBJ2-2; D possibly corresponds to TRBD2 (5 bases). The CDR3 runs to 14 residues. With 0 bases removed from V and 6 bases from J, the gap between germline ends came to 9 bases. Germline V gene lookup returns CDR1 SGHRS and CDR2 YFSETQ. Here the CDR3 reads CASSLVPGSGELFF. The CDR3 DNA is TGCGCCAGCAGCTTGGTACCGGGATCCGGGGAGCTGTTTTTT. Full variable domain (outside the CDR3, taken from reference TRBV5-1 and TRBJ2-2): KAGVTQTPRYLIKTRGQQVTLSCSPISGHRSVSWYQQTPGQGLQFLFEYFSETQRNKGNFPGRFSGRQFSNSRSEMNVSTLELGDSALYLCASSLVPGSGELFFGEGSRLTVL.

The chain carries TRBV6-5 and TRBJ2-7, with TRBD1 identical over 8 bases. Germline V gene lookup returns CDR1 MNHEY and CDR2 SVGAGI. There are 15 residues in the CDR3. V gave up 2 bases and J gave up 2 bases; unmatched junction bases: 5. The CDR3 DNA reads as TGTGCCAGCAGTTACCACGGACAGGGACCCTACGAGCAGTACTTC. It is translated as CASSYHGQGPYEQYF.

V gene TRBV4-1 combines with J gene TRBJ1-5; the D gene is possibly TRBD1 (5 bases). This CDR3 is 13 amino acids long. Germline V lookup: CDR1 MGHRA, CDR2 YSYEKL. V lost 9 bases, J lost 3 bases, and 12 bases lay in between. The CDR3 nucleotides are TGCGCCAGTGGCAGGGAGGACAATCAGCCCCAGCATTTT. Its translation: CASGREDNQPQHF.

The chain employs TRBV5-4 and TRBJ2-1; a possible D gene is TRBD1 (6 bases). V lost 4 bases to trimming and J lost 6 bases, with 20 bases between them. From germline, CDR1 is SGHNT and CDR2 YYREEE (reference sequence). The CDR3 is made up of 16 amino acids. CDR3 sequence: CASSTPDRPLGNEQFF. The CDR3 DNA follows: TGTGCCAGCAGCACACCGGACAGACCTTTGGGCAATGAGCAGTTCTTC.

J is TRBJ2-4 and V is TRBV21-1; the tabulated D call, TRBD2, remains unverified against the DNA. TRBV21-1 is listed as a pseudogene. The CDR3 is 13 amino acids. CDR3 region: CASGSSGKNIQYF. The DNA of the CDR3 is TGTGCCAGCGGGTCATCGGGCAAAAACATTCAGTACTTC.

This chain uses TRBV6-5 with TRBJ2-2; D unresolved. Germline lookup yields CDR1 MNHEY and CDR2 SVGAGI. Trimming shortened V by 5 bases and J by 8 bases, and 12 bases separated the two germline ends. The CDR3 extends over 13 amino acids. CDR3: CASSQGKGGELFF. For the CDR3, the DNA is TGTGCCAGCAGTCAAGGGAAAGGGGGGGAGCTGTTTTTT.

This clone was picked up one time. V gene TRBV10-1 combines with J gene TRBJ1-1; unclear D gene. Germline CDR1 reads WNHNN; CDR2 reads SYGVQD (reference sequence). Trimming stripped 0 bases from V and 10 bases from J, with 9 bases between. The CDR3 is made up of 12 amino acids. DNA of the CDR3: TGCGCCAGCAGTGAGTCAAGAACCCCAGCTTTCTTT. Its translation is CASSESRTPAFF.

This clone appeared a single time. Other DNA sequences in the sample encode the same CDR3. The genes are TRBV7-2 and TRBJ1-5; TRBD1 might be the D (5 bases). The CDR3 runs 15 residues. The germline CDR1 and CDR2 sequences are SGHTA and FQGNSA. Between the trimmed V and J ends, which lost 2 bases and 2 bases, there was a span of 10 bases. In DNA, the CDR3 is TGTGCCAGCAGCTTACGGGGGATTGGCAATCAGCCCCAGCATTTT. It is translated as CASSLRGIGNQPQHF.

A word on this clone: Other DNA sequences from this sample encode an identical CDR3 as well. V gene TRBV5-1 combines with J gene TRBJ2-7; TRBD1 or TRBD2 may be the D gene (5 bases each). The CDR3 sequence is 13 residues long. Germline V gene lookup returns CDR1 SGHRS and CDR2 YFSETQ. V dropped 4 bases and J dropped 2 bases, with 10 bases sitting between them. The CDR3 here is CASSPGTTYEQYF. The CDR3 nucleotides are TGCGCCAGCAGCCCCGGGACCACCTACGAGCAGTACTTC.

Only one count was recorded for this clone. This chain connects TRBV11-2 to TRBJ2-3; D remains unclear. CDR3 length: 17 residues. Germline V gene data show CDR1 as SGHAT and CDR2 as FQNNGV. V was shortened by 7 bases and J by 2 bases, with 22 bases between the two germline ends. The CDR3 DNA is TGTGCCAGCACCACGTGGGGTAGATCAAGAATCACAGATACGCAGTATTTT. Encoded protein: CASTTWGRSRITDTQYF.

J is TRBJ2-7 and V is TRBV2, with D possibly called TRBD1 or TRBD2 (5 bases each). V lost 8 bases, J lost 12 bases, and 14 bases lay in between. The germline CDR1 and CDR2 sequences are SNHLY and FYNNEI. This CDR3 contains 10 residues. The CDR3 DNA sequence: TGTGCCAGCTACCGGGACCTCCCGTACTTC. Encoded protein: CASYRDLPYF. Complete variable domain (other parts from reference TRBV2 and TRBJ2-7): EPEVTQTPSHQVTQMGQEVILRCVPISNHLYFYWYRQILGQKVEFLVSFYNNEISEKSEIFDDQFSVERPDGSNFTLKIRSTKLEDSAMYFCASYRDLPYFGPGTRLTVT.

This clone has only one observation. In DNA form, the CDR3 reads TGTGCCAGCATTAGGACAGGGTCCTATGGCTACACCTTC. Amino acid sequence: CASIRTGSYGYTF. The rearrangement uses TRBV6-1 and TRBJ1-2; 8 bases are a match to TRBD1. The length of the CDR3 is 13 residues. The trim removed 7 bases at V and 4 bases at J, leaving 5 bases unmatched. CDR1 is MNHNS, CDR2 SASEGT, per germline.